This T cell receptor beta chain was sequenced in a study of blood T cells in healthy people across ages. This clonotype was counted a few times. Primed by a sample-barcoded 5' primer and a J-beta primer mix, a second PCR proceeded for about 6 to 12 cycles. TCRdb recomputed calls from the 5' RACE reads with MiXCR, one row per CDR3 protein. The sample lists some 1,500,000 distinct CDR3 sequences, roughly two fifths occurring once. The CDR3 is made up of 15 amino acids. The V gene's germline CDR1 is MNHEY and CDR2 SVGAGI. Trimming left V 8 bases short and J 0 bases short, with 11 bases between. This chain connects TRBV6-5 to TRBJ2-6, with D tentatively TRBD2 (6 bases). Source material: blood. This sequence was found in a woman aged 18-35 years in good health. The CDR3 DNA reads as TGTGCCAGCCGGGACTTCAGCTCTGGGGCCAACGTCCTGACTTTC. Its translation is CASRDFSSGANVLTF.